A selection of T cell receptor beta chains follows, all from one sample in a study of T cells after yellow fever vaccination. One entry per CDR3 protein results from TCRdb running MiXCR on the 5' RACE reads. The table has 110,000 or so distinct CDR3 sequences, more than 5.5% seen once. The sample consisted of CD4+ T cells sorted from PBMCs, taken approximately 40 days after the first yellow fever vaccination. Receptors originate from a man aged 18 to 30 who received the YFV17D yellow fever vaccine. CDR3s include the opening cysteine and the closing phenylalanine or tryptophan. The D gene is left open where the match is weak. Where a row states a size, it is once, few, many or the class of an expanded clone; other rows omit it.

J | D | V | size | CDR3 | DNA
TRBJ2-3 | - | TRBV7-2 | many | CASKEGGERTDTQYF | TGTGCCAGCAAGGAGGGGGGGGAGCGCACAGATACGCAGTATTTT
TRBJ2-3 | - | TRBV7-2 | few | CASSSDWSADTQYF | TGTGCCAGCAGCTCGGACTGGAGCGCAGATACGCAGTATTTT
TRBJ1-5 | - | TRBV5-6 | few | CASSLGPYSNQPQHF | TGTGCCAGCAGCTTGGGGCCTTATAGCAATCAGCCCCAGCATTTT
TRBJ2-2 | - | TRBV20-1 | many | CSARAGGRGYTGELFF | TGCAGTGCTAGAGCTGGGGGGCGCGGGTACACCGGGGAGCTGTTTTTT
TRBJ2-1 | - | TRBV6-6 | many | CASSGSSYNEQFF | TGTGCCAGCAGCGGAAGCTCCTACAATGAGCAGTTCTTC
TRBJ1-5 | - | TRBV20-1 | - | CSAITGGNQPQHF | TGCAGTGCTATTACGGGCGGCAATCAGCCCCAGCATTTT
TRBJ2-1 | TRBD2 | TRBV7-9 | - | CASSFGGVPRNEQFF | TGTGCCAGCAGCTTCGGGGGGGTTCCCCGGAATGAGCAGTTCTTC
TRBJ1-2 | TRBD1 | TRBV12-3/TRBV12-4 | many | CASSRQWGQANGYTF | TGTGCCAGCAGCCGACAGTGGGGACAGGCGAATGGCTACACCTTC
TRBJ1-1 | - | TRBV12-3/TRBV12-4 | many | CASRWRFEAFF | TGTGCCAGCAGATGGCGGTTTGAAGCTTTCTTT
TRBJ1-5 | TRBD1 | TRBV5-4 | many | CASSLAGTGGGYSNQPQHF | TGTGCCAGCAGCTTGGCCGGGACAGGGGGAGGATATAGCAATCAGCCCCAGCATTTT
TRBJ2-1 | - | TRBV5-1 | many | CASSQDPGHGYNEQFF | TGCGCCAGCAGCCAGGATCCGGGACATGGGTACAATGAGCAGTTCTTC
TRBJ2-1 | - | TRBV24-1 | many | CATSGPGRRFYNEQFF | TGTGCCACCAGTGGACCGGGACGGCGCTTCTACAATGAGCAGTTCTTC
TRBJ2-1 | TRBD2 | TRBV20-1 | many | CSAVGGGGGHNEQFF | TGCAGTGCTGTGGGTGGAGGCGGGGGGCACAATGAGCAGTTCTTC
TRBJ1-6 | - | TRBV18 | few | CASSPPPGLTYNSPLHF | TGTGCCAGCTCACCACCCCCAGGATTAACCTATAATTCACCCCTCCACTTT
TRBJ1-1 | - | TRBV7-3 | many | CASSFGGNTEAFF | TGTGCCAGCAGCTTTGGAGGAAACACTGAAGCTTTCTTT
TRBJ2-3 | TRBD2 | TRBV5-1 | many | CASSPARAGSDTQYF | TGCGCCAGCAGCCCGGCTCGAGCGGGGTCAGATACGCAGTATTTT
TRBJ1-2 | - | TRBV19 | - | CASRGYRGYTF | TGTGCCAGTCGAGGATACCGTGGCTACACCTTC
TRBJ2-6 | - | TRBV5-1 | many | CASSAGSSGANVLTF | TGCGCCAGCAGCGCAGGTAGCTCTGGGGCCAACGTCCTGACTTTC
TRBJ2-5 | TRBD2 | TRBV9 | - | CASSLRGGGASETQYF | TGTGCCAGCAGCCTCCGGGGCGGGGGGGCGTCAGAGACCCAGTACTTC
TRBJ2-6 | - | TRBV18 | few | CASSPATLLNSGANVLTF | TGTGCCAGCTCACCAGCGACACTCTTAAACTCTGGGGCCAACGTCCTGACTTTC
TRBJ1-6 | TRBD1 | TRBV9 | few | CASSTISGGNSPLHF | TGTGCCAGCAGTACTATCTCAGGGGGAAATTCACCCCTCCACTTT
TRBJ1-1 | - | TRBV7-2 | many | CASSLAGVGATEAFF | TGTGCCAGCAGCTTAGCGGGGGTCGGGGCCACTGAAGCTTTCTTT
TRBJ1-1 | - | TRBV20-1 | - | CSASPGGLPEAFF | TGCAGTGCGTCCCCCGGGGGGCTCCCTGAAGCTTTCTTT
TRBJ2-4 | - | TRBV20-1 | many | CSASTGRDLAKNIQYF | TGCAGTGCTAGTACCGGCAGGGACCTAGCCAAAAACATTCAGTACTTC
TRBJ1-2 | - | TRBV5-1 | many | CASSLVGLSGYTF | TGCGCCAGCAGCTTGGTGGGGTTGTCTGGCTACACCTTC
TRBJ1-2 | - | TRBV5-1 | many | CASSLESTNYGYTF | TGCGCCAGCAGCTTGGAGTCGACCAACTATGGCTACACCTTC
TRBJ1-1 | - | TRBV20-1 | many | CSALQRMNTEAFF | TGCAGTGCCCTACAGCGTATGAACACTGAAGCTTTCTTT
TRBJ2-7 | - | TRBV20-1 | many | CSASGAQPIHIEQYF | TGCAGTGCTAGCGGGGCACAACCGATTCATATCGAGCAGTACTTC
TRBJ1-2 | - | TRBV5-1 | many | CASSQVGQSYGYTF | TGCGCCAGCAGCCAGGTTGGACAGTCCTATGGCTACACCTTC
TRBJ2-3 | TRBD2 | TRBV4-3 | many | CASSQDRTSGGFTDTQYF | TGCGCCAGCAGCCAAGATCGGACTAGCGGGGGGTTCACAGATACGCAGTATTTT
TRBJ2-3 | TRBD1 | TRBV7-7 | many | CASSQTGVEDTQYF | TGTGCCAGCAGCCAGACAGGGGTAGAAGATACGCAGTATTTT
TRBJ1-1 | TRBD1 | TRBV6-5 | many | CASRVDRDLTEAFF | TGTGCCAGCAGGGTAGACAGGGACCTCACTGAAGCTTTCTTT
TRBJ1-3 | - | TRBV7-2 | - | CASSSLRTAPGNTIYF | TGTGCCAGCAGCTCTTTGAGGACAGCTCCTGGAAACACCATATATTTT
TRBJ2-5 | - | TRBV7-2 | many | CASSSEGTQYF | TGTGCCAGCAGCTCGGAGGGGACCCAGTACTTC
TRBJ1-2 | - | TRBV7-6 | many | CASSFDNSYGYTF | TGTGCCAGCAGCTTTGACAATTCCTATGGCTACACCTTC
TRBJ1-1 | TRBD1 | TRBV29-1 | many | CSGGTGNTEAFF | TGCAGCGGGGGGACAGGGAACACTGAAGCTTTCTTT
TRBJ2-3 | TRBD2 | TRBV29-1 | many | CSAAVAGGPTDTQYF | TGCAGCGCTGCGGTAGCGGGGGGACCCACAGATACGCAGTATTTT
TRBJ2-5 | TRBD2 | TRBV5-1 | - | CASSWGTSGETQYF | TGCGCCAGCAGCTGGGGGACTAGCGGAGAGACCCAGTACTTC
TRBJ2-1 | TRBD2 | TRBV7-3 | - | CASSLFGGGAYNEQFF | TGTGCCAGCAGCTTATTCGGCGGGGGGGCCTACAATGAGCAGTTCTTC
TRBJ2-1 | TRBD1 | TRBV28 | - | CASSLQVPRDRGNEQFF | TGTGCCAGCAGTTTACAGGTCCCCCGGGACAGGGGTAATGAGCAGTTCTTC
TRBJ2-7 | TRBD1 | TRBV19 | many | CASSMIPGQGGQEQYF | TGTGCCAGTAGTATGATACCGGGACAGGGAGGGCAGGAGCAGTACTTC
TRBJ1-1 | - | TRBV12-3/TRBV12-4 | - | CASSPTGGSLLLMNTEAFF | TGTGCCAGCAGCCCAACGGGGGGGTCATTACTCCTAATGAACACTGAAGCTTTCTTT
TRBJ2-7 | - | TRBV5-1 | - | CASSLWATSYEQYF | TGCGCCAGCAGCTTGTGGGCCACCTCCTACGAGCAGTACTTC
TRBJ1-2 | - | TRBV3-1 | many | CASSQDHQDNYGYTF | TGTGCCAGCAGCCAAGATCATCAGGATAACTATGGCTACACCTTC